This TCR beta chain was obtained from a study of cytomegalovirus exposure and HLA in healthy donors. Overall study context: Of all 360 or so donors who were genotyped, 80% to 85% belonged to the Caucasian-associated ancestry cluster. Findings and limits, study-wide: A later analysis found common viral pathogens apparently linked to several of the most significant clusters. Researchers reportedly found TCR beta sequences accurately predicted most subjects' HLA-A and HLA-B alleles. 16,951 TCR beta sequences were associated with HLA alleles at 0.05 false discovery rate in a later analysis.

Germline lookup yields CDR1 MRHNA and CDR2 SNTAGT. J lost 8 bases, V lost 5 bases, and 5 bases had no gene match. This CDR3 contains 14 residues. On this clone: The target antigen is unknown.

This PCR relied on a set of 60 Vbeta primers and 13 Jbeta primers. This table comes from immunoSEQ multiplex PCR, and its TCRdb copy is limited to in-frame clones, with some not included. Of 110,000 or so clones listed, 69% are singletons. The chain employs TRBV6-4 and TRBJ1-4; 10 bases line up with TRBD1. This receptor was taken from a man younger than 40 in good health and CMV-seronegative. Sequencing input: PBMCs. The CDR3 is CASSPDRGQEKLFF. In nucleotides, the CDR3 is TGTGCCAGCAGTCCCGACAGGGGGCAAGAAAAACTGTTTTTT.